This T cell receptor (beta chain) derives from a study of cytomegalovirus exposure and HLA in healthy donors. To note about this clone: No antigen is known for it.

Germline V gives CDR1 SGHTA, CDR2 FQGTGA. The CDR3 covers 13 residues. The PCR employed 60 Vbeta primers together with 13 Jbeta primers. Produced via immunoSEQ multiplex PCR; TCRdb's table is partial and in-frame only. The sample comprises about 57,000 clones, 65% to 85% of which are singletons, and around 5.4% rests with the top ten. Study-wide findings and caveats: TCR sequences were mostly rare, though some public TCRs occurred in many donors. An Asian-associated ancestry cluster reportedly showed fewer N-insertions than the roughly 670-donor mean in a later analysis. CMV serostatus stood as the only immune exposure information on hand. Sequencing depth across donors, presence/absence analyses assumed, was roughly uniform.

Sequenced input: PBMCs. This TCR derives from a male donor in good health and CMV-seronegative. J is TRBJ2-5 and V is TRBV7-3, with a possible D match to TRBD2 (5 bases). The closer fit of TRBJ2-7 to the DNA end suggests the J call may be wrong. DNA for the CDR3: TGTGCCAGCAGCAGAGGGCAAAACTACGAGCAGTACTTC. This sequence encodes CASSRGQNYEQYF.